Listed below are T cell receptor beta chains from one sample, sequenced in a study of T cells after yellow fever vaccination. TCRdb recomputed calls from the 5' RACE reads with MiXCR, one row per CDR3 protein. The sample lists roughly 85,000 distinct CDR3 sequences, roughly 15% seen once, with around 25% in the top ten. Sequenced here: CD8+ T cells not binding an NS4B(214-222) dextramer, sorted from PBMCs, sampled 21 days after the first yellow fever vaccination. These receptors were collected from a man aged 18-30 years who received the YFV17D yellow fever vaccine. CDR3s include the opening cysteine and the closing phenylalanine or tryptophan. Each record gives: J gene, V gene, CDR3 protein.

>TRBJ1-2|TRBV4-1
CASSLTNYGYTF
>TRBJ2-2|TRBV6-2/TRBV6-3
CGSGTGELFF
>TRBJ2-3|TRBV29-1
CSVVTKEDTQYF
>TRBJ1-2|TRBV2
CASQSGTNYGYTF
>TRBJ2-1|TRBV7-3
CASKRRGNYNEQFF
>TRBJ1-3|TRBV6-5
CASSSEGFSGNTIYF
>TRBJ2-2|TRBV4-1
CASSQFTGELFF
>TRBJ2-5|TRBV4-1
CASSSRLAGGQETQYF
>TRBJ1-1|TRBV12-5
CASGLETGENTEAFF
>TRBJ2-2|TRBV4-3
CASSQDQGGRAGELFF
>TRBJ2-3|TRBV5-1
CASSLGVGREQTDTQYF
>TRBJ2-5|TRBV29-1
CSGASGIPETQYF
>TRBJ2-7|TRBV7-2
CASSLFAGGYEQYF
>TRBJ1-1|TRBV29-1
CSVGVMNTEAFF
>TRBJ1-1|TRBV6-5
CASRPTVNTEAFF
>TRBJ1-2|TRBV7-9
CASSLWGQGPF
>TRBJ1-1|TRBV12-3/TRBV12-4
CASSATGGTTEAFF
>TRBJ1-2|TRBV4-1
CASRPTGSYGYTF
>TRBJ2-7|TRBV5-1
CASSWQGEAYEQYF
>TRBJ2-7|TRBV19
CASGLGDEQYF
>TRBJ2-2|TRBV20-1
CSARKALGRGNTGELFF
>TRBJ1-2|TRBV4-2
CASSQDQGQPYGYTF
>TRBJ2-2|TRBV7-6
CASSLTETNTGELFF
>TRBJ1-1|TRBV27
CASSLGGTDTEAFF
>TRBJ2-1|TRBV9
CASSARSSYNEQFF
>TRBJ1-1|TRBV18
CASSPGDTEAFF
>TRBJ2-2|TRBV6-5
CASSLAGTGSGELFF
>TRBJ1-5|TRBV7-7
CASSQGREGDQPQHF
>TRBJ2-2|TRBV4-3
CASSQDGRGRNTGELFF
>TRBJ2-1|TRBV7-9
CASSLGTSGNTYNEQFF
>TRBJ2-3|TRBV25-1
CASSVPDTQYF
>TRBJ2-5|TRBV7-2
CASSLVSGGGETQYF
>TRBJ2-3|TRBV13
CASSSGLAGGLTDTQYF
>TRBJ2-1|TRBV20-1
CSARMWRGNADEQFF
>TRBJ2-2|TRBV2
CASSDTNTGELFF
>TRBJ2-5|TRBV6-6
CASGTGETQYF
>TRBJ2-5|TRBV5-6
CASSFDETQYF
>TRBJ2-2|TRBV7-3
CASSLNDGGTGELFF
>TRBJ2-3|TRBV4-1
CASSQGPDTDTQYF
>TRBJ1-5|TRBV20-1
CSAPGTGRYQPQHF
>TRBJ1-4|TRBV4-1
CASSHGPGLFF
>TRBJ2-7|TRBV6-1
CASSEGGGSYEQYF
>TRBJ1-1|TRBV12-3/TRBV12-4
CASKLGGPTEAFF
>TRBJ2-3|TRBV5-1
CASSLRGGEADTQYF
>TRBJ1-6|TRBV13
CASSFRDTGFYSPLHF
>TRBJ2-7|TRBV4-1
CASSQDPAGVYEQYF
>TRBJ2-3|TRBV12-5
CASGLVAGLTDTQYF
>TRBJ1-1|TRBV12-3/TRBV12-4
CASGPGTSGEAFF
>TRBJ2-1|TRBV18
CASSPSPGQGHNEQFF
>TRBJ1-1|TRBV20-1
CSARGTGGDTEAFF
>TRBJ2-2|TRBV5-4
CASSLQGATGELFF
>TRBJ2-1|TRBV12-3/TRBV12-4
CASEGGGLSGEQFF
>TRBJ2-1|TRBV7-2
CASSPDTILDNEQFF
>TRBJ1-2|TRBV6-1
CASSLGQANYGYTF
>TRBJ1-1|TRBV27
CASRFQGNTEAFF
>TRBJ1-1|TRBV7-9
CASSPLNTEAFF
>TRBJ1-6|TRBV27
CASSPQGAPLHF
>TRBJ2-2|TRBV7-6
CASSSIPGKDGGELFF
>TRBJ2-2|TRBV10-2
CASNGDWTNTGELFF